Following are 9 T cell receptor beta chains from one sample sequenced in a study of blood T cell repertoires in COVID-19. The table came from immunoSEQ multiplex PCR; TCRdb's copy has only in-frame clones and leaves some out. Of fewer than 200,000 clones in the sample, approximately 82% are singletons; the top ten hold 15% to 20%. Sequenced material: PBMCs or T cells enriched from blood (not recorded which). The source of these receptors is a woman aged 50 to 65 who had recovered from COVID-19.

This clone came up a few times. The chain is built from TRBV19 and TRBJ2-3; 13 positions match TRBD2. The CDR3 has 16 amino acids. Germline values: CDR1 LNHDA, CDR2 SQIVND (reference sequence). The ends lost 5 bases at V and 4 bases at J; junction bases unmatched: 6. CDR3: CASSFGTSGTPDTQYF. CDR3 coding DNA: TGTGCCAGTAGTTTCGGGACTAGCGGGACCCCAGATACGCAGTATTTT.

V and J are TRBV11-3 and TRBJ2-3; 7 bases line up with TRBD1. The CDR3 consists of 18 residues. Per the germline V gene, CDR1 is SGHNT and CDR2 is YENEEA. V lost 1 base, J lost 6 bases, and 16 bases stayed unmatched. CDR3 sequence reads: CASSLVVYRGQVADTQYF. CDR3 DNA: TGTGCCAGCAGCTTAGTAGTCTACAGGGGCCAGGTGGCTGATACGCAGTATTTT. Variable domain in full (rest from reference TRBV11-3 and TRBJ2-3): EAGVVQSPRYKIIEKKQPVAFWCNPISGHNTLYWYLQNLGQGPELLIRYENEEAVDDSQLPKDRFSAERLKGVDSTLKIQPAELGDSAVYLCASSLVVYRGQVADTQYFGPGTRLTVL.

This clone turned up a few times. J is TRBJ2-2 and V is TRBV2, with D possibly matching TRBD2 (5 bases). V was cut by 0 bases and J by 7 bases, with 9 bases left in between. CDR3 size: 14 residues. CDR1 is SNHLY and CDR2 is FYNNEI in the germline V gene. CDR3 protein: CASSEAGVSGELFF. CDR3 bases: TGTGCCAGCAGTGAAGCGGGAGTGAGCGGGGAGCTGTTTTTT.

This chain connects TRBV4-3 to TRBJ1-2; 8 bases are a match to TRBD1. The junction had 6 bases not matched to a gene; V was cut back by 0 bases and J by 0 bases. Germline V gene lookup returns CDR1 LGHNA and CDR2 YSLEER. The CDR3 contains 17 residues. The CDR3 spells CASSQDTGGRANYGYTF. CDR3 nucleotide sequence: TGCGCCAGCAGCCAAGATACAGGGGGGCGAGCTAACTATGGCTACACCTTC.

V is TRBV6-5 and J is TRBJ1-1; D not resolved. CDR1 is MNHEY, CDR2 SVGAGI, per germline. V was shortened by 0 bases and J by 2 bases, with 13 bases between the two germline ends. The CDR3 is made up of 16 amino acids. CDR3 amino acids: CASSYSLLPPNTEAFF. The CDR3, as DNA: TGTGCCAGCAGTTACTCCCTTCTCCCTCCTAACACTGAAGCTTTCTTT.

The chain joins TRBV15 to TRBJ1-1, with no clear D. Germline lookup yields CDR1 LNHNV and CDR2 YYDKDF (reference sequence). The CDR3 has 15 residues. V was shortened by 1 base and J by 0 bases, with 9 bases between the two germline ends. Here the CDR3 reads CATSRGGELNTEAFF. DNA for the CDR3: TGTGCCACCAGCAGAGGAGGAGAGCTGAACACTGAAGCTTTCTTT.

The genes are TRBV12-3 or TRBV12-4 and TRBJ2-7; 8 nucleotides agree with TRBD1. The CDR3 is made up of 12 amino acids. V gave up 10 bases and J gave up 4 bases; unmatched junction bases: 6. CDR3 DNA: TGTGCCATCGACAGGGGAGGTTACGAGCAGTACTTC. Its translation is CAIDRGGYEQYF.

J is TRBJ2-3 and V is TRBV7-9; 14 nucleotides align to TRBD2. Per the germline V gene, CDR1 is SEHNR and CDR2 is FQNEAQ (reference sequence). The CDR3 covers 18 residues. V dropped 5 bases and J dropped 5; count of bases not matched to a gene: 12. The CDR3 coding sequence is TGTGCCAGCAGCCCCTCTGCCGGACTAGCGGGAGGTGAAGATACGCAGTATTTT. It encodes CASSPSAGLAGGEDTQYF.

This clone was counted only a few times. The chain joins TRBV7-9 to TRBJ1-3; 8 bases are a match to TRBD1. The CDR3 contains 16 residues. V shed 5 bases, J shed 4 bases, and the junction held 10 bases outside the gene matches. Per the germline V gene, CDR1 is SEHNR and CDR2 is FQNEAQ (reference sequence). CDR3 DNA sequence: TGTGCCAGCAGCCCCGGACCGACAGGGGTCGGAAACACCATATATTTT. Translated: CASSPGPTGVGNTIYF.